A single sample is the source of the 2 T cell receptor beta chains below, sequenced in a study of blood T cell repertoires in COVID-19. The table came from immunoSEQ multiplex PCR; TCRdb's copy has only in-frame clones and leaves some out. The sample contains approximately 240,000 clones, roughly 84% of which appear only once. Sequenced sample: peripheral blood. These receptors were taken from a woman older than 75 with active or convalescent COVID-19.

The gene calls are TRBV19 and TRBJ1-5, with D possibly TRBD1 on 5 matching bases. The CDR3 spans 15 residues. Germline V gene sequence: CDR1 LNHDA, CDR2 SQIVND (reference sequence). V was clipped by 7 bases and J by 7 bases, with 20 bases between them. The CDR3 DNA reads as TGTGCCAGTACCAAGGGTGGGGGAGGCAGGCAGCCCCAGCATTTT. This sequence encodes CASTKGGGGRQPQHF.

The rearrangement joins TRBV5-5 to TRBJ2-5; TRBD1 agrees at 7 bases. V lost 2 bases, J lost 5 bases, and 3 bases stayed unmatched. CDR3 length equals 13 residues. Germline CDR1 SGHKS, CDR2 YYEKEE (reference sequence). CDR3 region: CASSLQGYETQYF. The DNA for the CDR3 is TGTGCCAGCAGCTTACAGGGGTATGAGACCCAGTACTTC.